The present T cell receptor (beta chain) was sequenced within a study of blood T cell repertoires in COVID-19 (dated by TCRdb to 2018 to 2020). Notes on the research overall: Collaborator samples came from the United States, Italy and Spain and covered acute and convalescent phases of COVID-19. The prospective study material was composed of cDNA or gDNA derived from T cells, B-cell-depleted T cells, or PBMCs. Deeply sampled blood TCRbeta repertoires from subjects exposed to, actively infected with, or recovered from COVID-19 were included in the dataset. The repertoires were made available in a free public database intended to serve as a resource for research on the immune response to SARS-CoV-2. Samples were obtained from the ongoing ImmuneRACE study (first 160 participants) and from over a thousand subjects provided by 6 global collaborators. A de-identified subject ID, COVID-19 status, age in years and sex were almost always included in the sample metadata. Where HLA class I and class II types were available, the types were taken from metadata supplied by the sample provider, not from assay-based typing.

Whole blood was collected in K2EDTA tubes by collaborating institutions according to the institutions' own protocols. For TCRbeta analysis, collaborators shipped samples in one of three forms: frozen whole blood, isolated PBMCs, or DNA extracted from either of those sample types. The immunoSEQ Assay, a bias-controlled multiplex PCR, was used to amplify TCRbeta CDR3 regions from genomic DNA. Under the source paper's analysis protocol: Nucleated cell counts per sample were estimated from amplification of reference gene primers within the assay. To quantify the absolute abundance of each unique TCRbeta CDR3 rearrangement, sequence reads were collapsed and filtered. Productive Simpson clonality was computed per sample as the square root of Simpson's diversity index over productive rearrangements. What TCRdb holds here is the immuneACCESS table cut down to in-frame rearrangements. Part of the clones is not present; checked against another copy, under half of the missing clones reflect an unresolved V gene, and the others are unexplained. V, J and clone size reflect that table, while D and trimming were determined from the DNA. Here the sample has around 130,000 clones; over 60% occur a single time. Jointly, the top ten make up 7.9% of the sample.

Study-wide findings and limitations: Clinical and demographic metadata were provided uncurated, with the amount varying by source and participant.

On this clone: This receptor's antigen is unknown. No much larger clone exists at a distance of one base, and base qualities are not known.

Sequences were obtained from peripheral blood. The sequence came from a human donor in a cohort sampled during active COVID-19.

The nucleotide sequence reads as follows: TGTGCCAGCAGTTACGCGACAGGCTTCAATGAGCAGTTCTTC. This yields the protein CASSYATGFNEQFF. Here the chain combines TRBV6-5 and TRBJ2-1; the D region possibly corresponds to TRBD1 (6 bases align). CDR1 MNHEY and CDR2 SVGAGI are derived from the germline V gene. The CDR3 sequence holds 14 residues, the cysteine and phenylalanine included. Only CDR3 DNA is held: 42 bases, read in frame from base 1. V is shortened by 2 bases, J by 6 bases, and the region joining them spans 11 bases.